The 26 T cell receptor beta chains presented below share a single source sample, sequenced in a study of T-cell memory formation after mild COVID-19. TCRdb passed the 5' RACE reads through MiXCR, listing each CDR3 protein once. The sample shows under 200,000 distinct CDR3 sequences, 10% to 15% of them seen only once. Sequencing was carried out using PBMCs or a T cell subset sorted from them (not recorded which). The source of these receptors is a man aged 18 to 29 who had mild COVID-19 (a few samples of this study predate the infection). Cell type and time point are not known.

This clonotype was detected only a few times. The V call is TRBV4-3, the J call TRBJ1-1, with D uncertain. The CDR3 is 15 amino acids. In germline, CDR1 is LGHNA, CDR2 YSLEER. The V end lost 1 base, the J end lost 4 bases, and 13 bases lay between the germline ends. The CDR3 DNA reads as TGCGCCAGCAGCCAAGTCAAGTATAGATTCACTGAAGCTTTCTTT. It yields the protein CASSQVKYRFTEAFF.

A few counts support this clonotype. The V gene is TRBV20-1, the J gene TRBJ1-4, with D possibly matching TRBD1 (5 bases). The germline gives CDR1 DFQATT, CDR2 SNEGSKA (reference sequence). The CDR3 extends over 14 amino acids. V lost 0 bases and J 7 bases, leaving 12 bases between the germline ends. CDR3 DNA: TGCAGTGCTAGAGATTCGCGGGGCCCTGAAAAACTGTTTTTT. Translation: CSARDSRGPEKLFF.

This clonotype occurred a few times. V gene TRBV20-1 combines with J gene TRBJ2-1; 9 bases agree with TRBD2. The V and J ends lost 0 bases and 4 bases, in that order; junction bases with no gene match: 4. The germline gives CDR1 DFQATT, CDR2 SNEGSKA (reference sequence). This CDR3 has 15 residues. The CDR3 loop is CSARDRSGGYNEQFF. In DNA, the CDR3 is TGCAGTGCTAGAGATCGTAGCGGGGGTTACAATGAGCAGTTCTTC.

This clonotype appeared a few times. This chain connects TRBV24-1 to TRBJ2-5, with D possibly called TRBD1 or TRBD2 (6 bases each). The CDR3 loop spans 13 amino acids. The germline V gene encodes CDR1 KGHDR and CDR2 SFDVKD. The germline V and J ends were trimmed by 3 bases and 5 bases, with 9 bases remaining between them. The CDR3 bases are TGTGCCACCAGTGATGGGGGGCTGGAGACCCAGTACTTC. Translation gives CATSDGGLETQYF.

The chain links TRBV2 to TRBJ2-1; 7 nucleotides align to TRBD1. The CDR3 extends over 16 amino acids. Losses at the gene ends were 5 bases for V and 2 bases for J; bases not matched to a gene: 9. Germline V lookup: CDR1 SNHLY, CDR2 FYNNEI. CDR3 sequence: CASSPPPGQTYNEQFF. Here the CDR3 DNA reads TGTGCCAGCAGTCCCCCACCGGGACAGACCTACAATGAGCAGTTCTTC.

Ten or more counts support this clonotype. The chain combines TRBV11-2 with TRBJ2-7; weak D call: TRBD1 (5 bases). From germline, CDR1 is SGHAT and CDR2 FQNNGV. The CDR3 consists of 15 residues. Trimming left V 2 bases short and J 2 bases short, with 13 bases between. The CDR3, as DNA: TGTGCCAGCAGCTTATCAGTAGGGGAAACCTACGAGCAGTACTTC. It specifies CASSLSVGETYEQYF.

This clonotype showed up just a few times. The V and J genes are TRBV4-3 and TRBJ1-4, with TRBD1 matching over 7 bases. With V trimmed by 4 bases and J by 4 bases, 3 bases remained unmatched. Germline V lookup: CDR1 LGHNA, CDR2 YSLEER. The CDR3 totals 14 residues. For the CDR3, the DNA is TGCGCCAGCAGCCGGGACAGTTATAATGAAAAACTGTTTTTT. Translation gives CASSRDSYNEKLFF.

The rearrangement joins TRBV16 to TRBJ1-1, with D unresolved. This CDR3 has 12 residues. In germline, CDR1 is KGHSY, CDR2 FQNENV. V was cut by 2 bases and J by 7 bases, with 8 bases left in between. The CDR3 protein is CASSQNRGEAFF. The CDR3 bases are TGTGCCAGCAGCCAAAACCGGGGTGAAGCTTTCTTT.

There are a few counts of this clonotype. The CDR3 DNA sequence: TGTGCCAGCAGGCGTGACAGGGGAGCCTACAATGAGCAGTTCTTC. Encoded protein: CASRRDRGAYNEQFF. The chain couples TRBV7-2 to TRBJ2-1; TRBD1 matches at 8 bases. Trimming cost V 6 bases and J 2 bases; bases outside gene matches: 6. Germline-derived CDR1 and CDR2 are SGHTA and FQGNSA. This CDR3 is built from 15 residues. The variable domain in full, with the rest retrieved from reference TRBV7-2 and TRBJ2-1, is GAGVSQSPSNKVTEKGKDVELRCDPISGHTALYWYRQSLGQGLEFLIYFQGNSAPDKSGLPSDRFSAERTGGSVSTLTIQRTQQEDSAVYLCASRRDRGAYNEQFFGPGTRLTVL.

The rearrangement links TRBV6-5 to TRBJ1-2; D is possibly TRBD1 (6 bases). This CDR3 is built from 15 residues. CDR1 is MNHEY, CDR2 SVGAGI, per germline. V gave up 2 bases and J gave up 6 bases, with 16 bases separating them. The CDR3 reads CASSYVNTGSNGYTF. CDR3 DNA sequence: TGTGCCAGCAGTTACGTAAACACAGGGTCGAATGGCTACACCTTC.

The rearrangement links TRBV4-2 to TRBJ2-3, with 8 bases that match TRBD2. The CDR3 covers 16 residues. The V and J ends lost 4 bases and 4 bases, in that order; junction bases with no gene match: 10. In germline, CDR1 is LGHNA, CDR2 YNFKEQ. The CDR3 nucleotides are TGTGCCAGCAGCCCGCAGCGGGGGCAAGGTGCAGATACGCAGTATTTT. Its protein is CASSPQRGQGADTQYF.

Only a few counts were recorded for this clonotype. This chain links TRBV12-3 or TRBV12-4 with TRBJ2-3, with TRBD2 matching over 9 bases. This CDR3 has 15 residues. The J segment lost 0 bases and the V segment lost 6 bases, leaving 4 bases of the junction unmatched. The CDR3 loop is CASRSGGLSTDTQYF. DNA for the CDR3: TGTGCCAGCAGGAGCGGGGGGTTGAGCACAGATACGCAGTATTTT.

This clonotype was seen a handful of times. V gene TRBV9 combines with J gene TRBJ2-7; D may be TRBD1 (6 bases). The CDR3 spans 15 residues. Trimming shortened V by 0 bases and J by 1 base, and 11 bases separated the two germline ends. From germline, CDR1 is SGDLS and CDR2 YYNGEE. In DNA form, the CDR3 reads TGTGCCAGCAGCGTAGTAGAACAGGGATCCTACGAGCAGTACGTC. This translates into CASSVVEQGSYEQYV.

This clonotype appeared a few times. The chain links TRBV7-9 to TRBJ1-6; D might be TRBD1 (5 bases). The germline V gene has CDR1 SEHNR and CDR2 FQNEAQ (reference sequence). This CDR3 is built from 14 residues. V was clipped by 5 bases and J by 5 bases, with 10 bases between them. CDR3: CASSTTGDNSPLHF. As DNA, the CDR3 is TGTGCCAGCAGCACAACAGGAGATAATTCACCCCTCCACTTT. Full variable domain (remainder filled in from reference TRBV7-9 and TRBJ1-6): DTGVSQNPRHKITKRGQNVTFRCDPISEHNRLYWYRQTLGQGPEFLTYFQNEAQLEKSRLLSDRFSAERPKGSFSTLEIQRTEQGDSAMYLCASSTTGDNSPLHFGNGTRLTVT.

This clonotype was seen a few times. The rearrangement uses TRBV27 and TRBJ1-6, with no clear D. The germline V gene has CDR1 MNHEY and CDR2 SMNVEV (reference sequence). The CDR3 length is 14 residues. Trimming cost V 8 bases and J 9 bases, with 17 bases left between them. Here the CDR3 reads CASRWRRAFSPLHF. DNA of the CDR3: TGTGCCAGCCGGTGGCGGAGGGCATTTTCACCCCTCCACTTT.

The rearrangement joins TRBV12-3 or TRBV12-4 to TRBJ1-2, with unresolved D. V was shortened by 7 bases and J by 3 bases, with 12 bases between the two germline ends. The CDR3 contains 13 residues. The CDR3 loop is CASTPDWYYGYTF. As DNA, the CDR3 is TGTGCCAGCACCCCGGACTGGTACTATGGCTACACCTTC.

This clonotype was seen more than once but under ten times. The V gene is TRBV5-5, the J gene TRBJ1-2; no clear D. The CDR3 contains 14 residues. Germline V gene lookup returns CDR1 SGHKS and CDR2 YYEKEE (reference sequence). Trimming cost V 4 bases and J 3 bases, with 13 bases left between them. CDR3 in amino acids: CASSLPSVDYGYTF. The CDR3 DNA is TGTGCCAGCAGCCTCCCGTCAGTGGACTATGGCTACACCTTC.

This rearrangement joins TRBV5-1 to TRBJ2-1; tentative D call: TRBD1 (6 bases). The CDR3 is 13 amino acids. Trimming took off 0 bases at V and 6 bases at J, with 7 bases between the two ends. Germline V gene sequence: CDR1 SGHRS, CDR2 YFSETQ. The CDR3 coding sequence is TGCGCCAGCAGCTTGGTACAGGGCAATGAGCAGTTCTTC. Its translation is CASSLVQGNEQFF.

The CDR3, as DNA: TGTGCCACCAGTGACCCCTCCCATGAGCAGTTCTTC. Residues: CATSDPSHEQFF. The gene calls are TRBV24-1 and TRBJ2-1; D unresolved. Germline lookup yields CDR1 KGHDR and CDR2 SFDVKD. V was pared by 4 bases and J by 8 bases, with 8 bases between. The CDR3 covers 12 residues.

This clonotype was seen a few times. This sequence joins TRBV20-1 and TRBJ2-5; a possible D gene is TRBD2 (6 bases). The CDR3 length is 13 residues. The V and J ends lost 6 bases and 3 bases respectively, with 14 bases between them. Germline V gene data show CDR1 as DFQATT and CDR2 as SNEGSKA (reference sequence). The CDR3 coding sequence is TGCAGTGCCACCGTCGGAGGGGAAGAGACCCAGTACTTC. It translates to CSATVGGEETQYF.

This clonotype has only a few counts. The CDR3 protein is CASSQEGGPNTDTQYF. The CDR3 nucleotides are TGCGCCAGCAGCCAAGAGGGGGGTCCAAACACAGATACGCAGTATTTT. The rearrangement joins TRBV4-1 to TRBJ2-3, with D possibly being TRBD2 (6 bases). The V gene lost 0 bases and the J gene lost 2 bases, with 12 bases spanning the gap. CDR3 size: 16 residues. CDR1 and CDR2 (germline): MGHRA, YSYEKL.

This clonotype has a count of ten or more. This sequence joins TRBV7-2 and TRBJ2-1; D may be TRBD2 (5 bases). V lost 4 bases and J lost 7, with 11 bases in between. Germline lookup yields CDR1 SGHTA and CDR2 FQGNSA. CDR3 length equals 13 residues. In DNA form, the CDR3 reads TGTGCCAGCAGCTCCTCTAGCTGGAATGAGCAGTTCTTC. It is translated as CASSSSSWNEQFF.

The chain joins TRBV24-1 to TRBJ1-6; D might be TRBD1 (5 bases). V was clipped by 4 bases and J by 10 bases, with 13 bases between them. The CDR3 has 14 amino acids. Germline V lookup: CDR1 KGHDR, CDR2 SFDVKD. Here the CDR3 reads CATSDREEYSPLHF. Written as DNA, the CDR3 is TGTGCCACCAGTGACAGGGAAGAGTACTCACCCCTCCACTTT.

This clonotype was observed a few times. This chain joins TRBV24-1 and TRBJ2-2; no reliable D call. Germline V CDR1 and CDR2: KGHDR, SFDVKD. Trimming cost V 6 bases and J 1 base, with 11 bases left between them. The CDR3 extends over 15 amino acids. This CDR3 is CATSRNGLNTGELFF. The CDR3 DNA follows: TGTGCCACCAGTCGAAACGGGCTGAACACCGGGGAGCTGTTTTTT.

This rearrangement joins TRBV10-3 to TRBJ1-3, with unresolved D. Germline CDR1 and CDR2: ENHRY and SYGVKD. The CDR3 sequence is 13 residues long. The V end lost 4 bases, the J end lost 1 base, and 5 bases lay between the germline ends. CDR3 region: CAISGNSGNTIYF. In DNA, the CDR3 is TGTGCCATCAGTGGGAATTCTGGAAACACCATATATTTT.

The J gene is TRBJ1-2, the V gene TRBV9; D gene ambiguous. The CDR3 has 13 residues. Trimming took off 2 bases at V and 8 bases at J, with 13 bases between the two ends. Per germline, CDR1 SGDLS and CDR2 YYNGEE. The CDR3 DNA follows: TGTGCCAGCAGCGTTGGGCCCCTGGGGGGCTACACCTTC. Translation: CASSVGPLGGYTF.